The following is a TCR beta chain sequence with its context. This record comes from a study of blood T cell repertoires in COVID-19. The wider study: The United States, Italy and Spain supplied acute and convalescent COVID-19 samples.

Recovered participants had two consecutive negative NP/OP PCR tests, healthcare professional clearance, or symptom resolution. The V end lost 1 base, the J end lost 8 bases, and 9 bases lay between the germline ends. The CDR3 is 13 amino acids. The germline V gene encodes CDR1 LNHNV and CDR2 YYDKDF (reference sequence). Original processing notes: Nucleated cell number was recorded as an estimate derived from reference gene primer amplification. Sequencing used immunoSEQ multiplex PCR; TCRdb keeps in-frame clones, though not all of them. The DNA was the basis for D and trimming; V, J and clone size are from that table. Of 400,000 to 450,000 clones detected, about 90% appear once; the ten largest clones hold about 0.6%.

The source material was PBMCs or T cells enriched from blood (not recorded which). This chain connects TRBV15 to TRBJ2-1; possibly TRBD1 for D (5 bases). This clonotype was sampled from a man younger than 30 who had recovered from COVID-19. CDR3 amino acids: CATSRGTGYEQFF. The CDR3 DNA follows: TGTGCCACCAGCAGAGGCACAGGCTATGAGCAGTTCTTC. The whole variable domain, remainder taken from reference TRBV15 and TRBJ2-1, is DAMVIQNPRYQVTQFGKPVTLSCSQTLNHNVMYWYQQKSSQAPKLLFHYYDKDFNNEADTPDNFQSRRPNTSFCFLDIRSPGLGDTAMYLCATSRGTGYEQFFGPGTRLTVL.